This passage covers 27 T cell receptor beta chains from one sample sequenced in a study of CD8 T cells in ankylosing spondylitis. TCRdb re-analysed the 5' RACE reads in MiXCR, keeping a single row per CDR3 protein. The sample includes about 92,000 distinct CDR3 sequences, roughly 8.8% seen only once; the top ten take approximately 4.8%. Sequenced: blood, either unsorted or a sorted T cell fraction (not recorded which). Receptors originate from a male donor with ankylosing spondylitis or in good health (not recorded which).

This clonotype was picked up many times. The chain links TRBV24-1 to TRBJ2-1, with D perhaps matching TRBD2 (7 bases). The CDR3 contains 13 residues. Per germline, CDR1 KGHDR and CDR2 SFDVKD. The germline V and J ends were trimmed by 8 bases and 2 bases, with 9 bases remaining between them. CDR3 region: CATTGGPYNEQFF. The CDR3 DNA is TGTGCCACCACGGGGGGCCCCTACAATGAGCAGTTCTTC.

This clonotype was picked up many times. J is TRBJ2-1 and V is TRBV29-1; 9 nucleotides match TRBD1. From germline, CDR1 is SQVTM and CDR2 ANQGSEA. With 7 bases clipped from V and 7 bases from J, the junction kept 11 bases outside the gene matches. The CDR3 is 14 amino acids. The CDR3 nucleotides read TGCAGCGCTCTACCGGGACAGGGTAAGAATGAGCAGTTCTTC. Translation gives CSALPGQGKNEQFF.

This clonotype has just one count. The V call is TRBV29-1, the J call TRBJ2-7, with unresolved D. Trimming cost V 4 bases and J 6 bases, with 10 bases left between them. Germline assignment: CDR1 SQVTM and CDR2 ANQGSEA. The CDR3 spans 11 residues. The CDR3 coding sequence is TGCAGCGTTGCCCGAGCGAGCGAGCAGTACTTC. Protein sequence: CSVARASEQYF.

This clonotype was detected many times. The rearrangement uses TRBV3-1 and TRBJ2-1; TRBD2 agrees at 7 bases. CDR3 size: 15 residues. CDR1 is LGHDT, CDR2 YNNKEL, per germline (reference sequence). The trim removed 2 bases at V and 4 bases at J, leaving 5 bases unmatched. The chain's CDR3 is CASSQPLGGYNEQFF. The CDR3, as DNA: TGTGCCAGCAGCCAACCACTGGGGGGGTACAATGAGCAGTTCTTC.

This clonotype was seen repeatedly, ten times or more. The genes are TRBV5-6 and TRBJ2-1; a possible D gene is TRBD1 (6 bases). Trimming stripped 0 bases from V and 3 bases from J, with 7 bases between. Germline V gives CDR1 SGHDT, CDR2 YYEEEE. CDR3 length: 14 amino acids. Written as DNA, the CDR3 is TGTGCCAGCAGCTTGGGGGACAACTACAATGAGCAGTTCTTC. This sequence encodes CASSLGDNYNEQFF.

This clonotype was counted many times. V and J are TRBV6-6 and TRBJ2-2; weak D call: TRBD2 (6 bases). The CDR3 spans 17 residues. Looked up from germline, CDR1 is MNHNY and CDR2 is SVGAGI (reference sequence). V shed 7 bases and J shed 5 bases, with 23 bases lying between them. CDR3 in amino acids: CASTNGGFQGGTGELFF. The CDR3 DNA sequence: TGTGCCAGCACCAACGGGGGTTTTCAGGGAGGTACCGGGGAGCTGTTTTTT.

The sample holds many counts of this clonotype. The chain has TRBV27 and TRBJ2-1; the D is unclear. Trimming cost V 5 bases and J 0 bases, with 14 bases left between them. The CDR3 sequence is 16 residues long. Germline CDR1 and CDR2: MNHEY and SMNVEV (reference sequence). Here the CDR3 reads CASSVDLPSSYNEQFF. The CDR3 region has the DNA TGTGCCAGCAGTGTCGACCTACCGAGCTCCTACAATGAGCAGTTCTTC.

This clonotype was observed at least ten times. This rearrangement joins TRBV27 to TRBJ1-2, with 8 bases lining up with TRBD1. From germline, CDR1 is MNHEY and CDR2 SMNVEV (reference sequence). This CDR3 is 16 amino acids long. With 6 bases clipped from V and 6 bases from J, the junction kept 15 bases outside the gene matches. This chain's CDR3 is CASSPDNSGGANGYTF. CDR3 nucleotides: TGTGCCAGCAGCCCGGATAACTCAGGGGGCGCGAATGGCTACACCTTC.

This clonotype was observed at least ten times. The V and J genes are TRBV6-2 or TRBV6-3 and TRBJ1-5, with no clear D. The CDR3 covers 10 residues. The germline V and J ends were trimmed by 8 bases and 2 bases, with 1 base remaining between them. Germline V lookup: CDR1 MNHEY, CDR2 SVGEGT. The CDR3 sequence is CASGNQPQHF. The DNA of the CDR3 is TGTGCCAGCGGCAATCAGCCCCAGCATTTT.

The chain carries TRBV6-1 and TRBJ2-3; D not certain. The CDR3 runs 15 residues. The germline CDR1 and CDR2 sequences are MNHNS and SASEGT. Trimming left V 6 bases short and J 5 bases short, with 18 bases between. CDR3 DNA sequence: TGTGCCAGCAGCCACATTAACAGTGGGTTAGATACGCAGTATTTT. This sequence encodes CASSHINSGLDTQYF.

The sample holds many counts of this clonotype. The chain uses TRBV20-1 and TRBJ1-1; a possible D gene is TRBD1 (5 bases). Germline V gene sequence: CDR1 DFQATT, CDR2 SNEGSKA (reference sequence). The CDR3 runs 12 residues. Trimming pared 5 bases from V and 9 bases from J, leaving 16 bases between. This chain's CDR3 is CSASQGEVQAFF. The CDR3 nucleotides read TGCAGTGCTTCCCAAGGGGAAGTCCAAGCTTTCTTT.

The sample holds many counts of this clonotype. This chain joins TRBV7-3 and TRBJ2-3; D remains ambiguous. The CDR3 sequence is 16 residues long. V lost 0 bases and J 2 bases, leaving 12 bases between the germline ends. Germline CDR1 and CDR2: SGHTA and FQGTGA. The chain's CDR3 is CASSLTAVQDTDTQYF. The CDR3 DNA follows: TGTGCCAGCAGCTTAACGGCCGTCCAGGACACAGATACGCAGTATTTT.

At least ten counts were recorded for this clonotype. The genes are TRBV4-2 and TRBJ2-1, with D tentatively TRBD1 or TRBD2 (5 bases each). The CDR3 loop spans 15 amino acids. The V end lost 5 bases, the J end lost 8 bases, and 19 bases lay between the germline ends. Germline values: CDR1 LGHNA, CDR2 YNFKEQ. CDR3 DNA: TGTGCCAGCAGCAGCCGGGACGACTACGGCGATGAGCAGTTCTTC. Translated: CASSSRDDYGDEQFF.

This clonotype was counted at least ten times. The V gene is TRBV12-3 or TRBV12-4, the J gene TRBJ1-2, with D tentatively TRBD1 (5 bases). This CDR3 has 13 residues. The V and J ends lost 6 bases and 6 bases respectively, with 14 bases between them. The CDR3, as DNA: TGTGCCAGCAGCCAATTTGGGGGGGATGGCTACACCTTC. Translation: CASSQFGGDGYTF.

V is TRBV6-1 and J is TRBJ2-6, with D possibly matching TRBD1 (6 bases). Germline V gene sequence: CDR1 MNHNS, CDR2 SASEGT. Trimming stripped 7 bases from V and 3 bases from J, with 10 bases between. CDR3 length: 14 amino acids. The CDR3 DNA is TGTGCCAGCATAACAGGGAATGGGGCCAACGTCCTGACTTTC. Residues: CASITGNGANVLTF.

This clonotype was seen many times. The chain employs TRBV5-1 and TRBJ2-1; tentative D call: TRBD2 (6 bases). Germline V gives CDR1 SGHRS, CDR2 YFSETQ. The CDR3 spans 18 residues. V lost 4 bases and J 0 bases, leaving 20 bases between the germline ends. DNA for the CDR3: TGCGCCAGCAGCCTACCCCAGGGACTCCTAAGCTCCTACAATGAGCAGTTCTTC. Its translation is CASSLPQGLLSSYNEQFF.

The chain joins TRBV5-1 to TRBJ1-2; TRBD1 agrees at 11 bases. Losses at the gene ends were 3 bases for V and 8 bases for J; bases not matched to a gene: 6. CDR3 size: 14 residues. CDR1 and CDR2 from the germline V gene are SGHRS and YFSETQ. The chain's CDR3 is CASSSGQGASGYTF. The CDR3 nucleotides are TGCGCCAGCAGCTCCGGACAGGGGGCGTCCGGCTACACCTTC.

This clonotype was seen ten or more times. The chain joins TRBV29-1 to TRBJ2-1; D might be TRBD2 (6 bases). V shed 6 bases and J shed 5 bases, with 17 bases lying between them. The CDR3 runs to 14 residues. Germline CDR1 reads SQVTM; CDR2 reads ANQGSEA. The CDR3 DNA follows: TGCAGCGTCTACCCCGGGGGTCCCGACAATGAGCAGTTCTTC. This sequence encodes CSVYPGGPDNEQFF.

This clonotype was seen more than once but under ten times. V is TRBV12-3 or TRBV12-4 and J is TRBJ1-2, with D maybe TRBD1 (6 bases). Trimming pared 3 bases from V and 8 bases from J, leaving 19 bases between. This CDR3 is built from 15 residues. CDR3 in amino acids: CASSFLGASSFGYTF. The CDR3 coding sequence is TGTGCCAGCAGTTTCCTGGGGGCTTCATCTTTCGGCTACACCTTC.

There are a few counts of this clonotype. The V gene is TRBV5-1, the J gene TRBJ1-1; D unclear. CDR3 length: 14 residues. V gave up 3 bases and J gave up 1 base, with 10 bases separating them. Per germline, CDR1 SGHRS and CDR2 YFSETQ. The DNA for the CDR3 is TGCGCCAGCAGCTCGGTAGGTGCGAACACTGAAGCTTTCTTT. This gives the protein CASSSVGANTEAFF.

This clonotype has a count of ten or more. V is TRBV7-2 and J is TRBJ2-7, with 9 bases identical to TRBD2. Looked up from germline, CDR1 is SGHTA and CDR2 is FQGNSA. V trimming: 5 bases; J trimming: 7 bases; junction bases outside the gene matches: 9. The CDR3 extends over 14 amino acids. For the CDR3, the DNA is TGTGCCAGCAGCATCGGACTAGCGCCGTGGGAGCAGTACTTC. Translated: CASSIGLAPWEQYF.

This clonotype has only a few counts. The chain uses TRBV29-1 and TRBJ2-3, with D possibly being TRBD2 (6 bases). The CDR3 sequence is 12 residues long. Trimming took off 3 bases at V and 3 bases at J, with 7 bases between the two ends. The germline V gene encodes CDR1 SQVTM and CDR2 ANQGSEA. CDR3 loop: CSVDGRTDTQYF. As DNA, the CDR3 is TGCAGCGTTGACGGGAGAACAGATACGCAGTATTTT.

This clonotype appeared many times. The chain is built from TRBV5-1 and TRBJ2-3, with 12 bases aligning to TRBD2. The trim removed 0 bases at V and 5 bases at J, leaving 1 base unmatched. Germline lookup yields CDR1 SGHRS and CDR2 YFSETQ. The CDR3 sequence is 15 residues long. The CDR3: CASSLGGLAGDTQYF. In DNA, the CDR3 is TGCGCCAGCAGCTTGGGGGGACTAGCGGGAGATACGCAGTATTTT.

The table lists this clonotype with many counts. V and J are TRBV9 and TRBJ2-2; D call uncertain. Germline assignment: CDR1 SGDLS and CDR2 YYNGEE. The V end was cut by 0 bases, the J end by 7 bases, with 13 bases between. The CDR3 is made up of 15 amino acids. The CDR3 region has the DNA TGTGCCAGCAGCGTAGTAGAATGGGCATACGGGGAGCTGTTTTTT. Translating it yields CASSVVEWAYGELFF. Based on the CDR3 plus reference TRBV9 and TRBJ2-2, the full variable domain is DSGVTQTPKHLITATGQRVTLRCSPRSGDLSVYWYQQSLDQGLQFLIQYYNGEERAKGNILERFSAQQFPDLHSELNLSSLELGDSALYFCASSVVEWAYGELFFGEGSRLTVL.

This clonotype has ten or more counts. The rearrangement uses TRBV6-5 and TRBJ2-7; D gene unclear. Germline CDR1 reads MNHEY; CDR2 reads SVGAGI. The V gene lost 7 bases and the J gene lost 7 bases, with 20 bases spanning the gap. This CDR3 region has 14 residues. The CDR3 protein is CASNLPGPNGEQYF. The CDR3 bases are TGTGCCAGCAATCTACCGGGTCCGAACGGGGAGCAGTACTTC.

This clonotype was detected many times. This sequence joins TRBV12-3 or TRBV12-4 and TRBJ1-5; 7 nucleotides align to TRBD1. The V gene end was trimmed by 6 bases and the J gene end by 7 bases; junction bases not matched to a gene: 6. The length of the CDR3 is 13 residues. The DNA of the CDR3 is TGTGCCAGCAGCCCAGGGGGGAGGCAGCCCCAGCATTTT. This gives the protein CASSPGGRQPQHF.

In its sample, this clonotype was seen many times. The chain employs TRBV20-1 and TRBJ1-1, with unresolved D. The germline V and J ends were trimmed by 1 base and 4 bases, with 10 bases remaining between them. Germline V lookup: CDR1 DFQATT, CDR2 SNEGSKA (reference sequence). CDR3 length: 13 amino acids. CDR3 loop: CSARGFGGTEAFF. Written as DNA, the CDR3 is TGCAGTGCTAGAGGGTTCGGTGGCACTGAAGCTTTCTTT.